This T cell receptor (beta chain) is drawn from a study of beta chain features in type 1 diabetes. This clone was counted between two and nine times. The V end was cut by 6 bases, the J end by 0 bases, with 10 bases between. This CDR3 spans 14 amino acids. The germline gives CDR1 MNHEY, CDR2 SVGAGI. All of the isolated RNA was reverse transcribed, so expressed TCRB transcripts were sequenced. Assay: immunoSEQ multiplex PCR; the TCRdb copy retains only in-frame clones and omits some. The data show a few hundred thousand clones, roughly an eighth seen once. V gene TRBV6-5 combines with J gene TRBJ2-3; D gene unclear. Sequencing used naive CD4+ T cells from blood. The source is a man aged 18 to 35 in good health. The CDR3 bases are TGTGCCAGCAGCCGCGCGCCCAGCACAGATACGCAGTATTTT. The encoded protein is CASSRAPSTDTQYF.